This TCR beta chain emerged from a study of T-cell memory formation after mild COVID-19. Findings and caveats of the study: The study detected some responding clones in pre-infection memory, suggesting cross-reactive memory joined. Clones contracting across day 15 to 85 had a balanced CD4/CD8 profile; later expanding clones leaned CD4+.

As to this clonotype: What it binds is not known.

CDR1 is LNHNV and CDR2 is YYDKDF in the germline V gene (reference sequence). The V segment lost 4 bases and the J segment 2 bases; nucleotides outside the gene matches: 1. The CDR3 is 14 amino acids. Using its own MiXCR run on the 5' RACE reads, TCRdb lists one record per CDR3 protein. The data contain approximately 40,000 distinct CDR3 sequences, over 9.5% of them singletons. The sequence was collected from a man aged 18 to 35 who had mild COVID-19 (a few samples of this study predate the infection). Cell type and time point are not known. The sequencing sample was made of PBMCs or a T cell subset sorted from them (not recorded which). The V and J genes are TRBV15 and TRBJ2-7, with TRBD1 identical over 11 bases. The CDR3 spells CATSKDRGPYEQYF. The CDR3 DNA sequence: TGTGCCACCAGCAAGGACAGGGGGCCCTACGAGCAGTACTTC.